This T cell receptor beta chain is from a study of T cell responses to AZD1222 COVID-19 vaccine (dated by TCRdb to the early 2020s). Notes on the research overall: AZD1222 recipients with second doses at about 4 weeks or about 12 weeks were pooled, because spike-specific TCR depth and breadth did not differ between schedules. TCR sequencing was performed for 233 trial participants, of whom about 200 were given two doses of AZD1222 and approximately 25 were given two doses of MenACWY control vaccine. Trial participants were enrolled by age into 18-55, 56-69 and 70-plus year subgroups, with 148, 28 and 57 TCR-sequenced participants respectively. On the study overall, not on this receptor specifically: Spike-specific TCR breadth and depth rose significantly after two AZD1222 doses compared with day 0 and with MenACWY recipients. Because no day 14 peak-response samples were available, repertoires were characterized only after the peak T cell response. Participants were mostly white British and included more females than males, and it was suggested by the authors that clonal diversity may have been underestimated. Conclusions about previously exposed vaccinees are limited because only 5 or 6 AZD1222 recipients were SARS-CoV-2 seropositive at baseline. The 56-69-year group was small, and its depth increase did not reach significance, likely because of low power. Nearly half of unique spike-specific TCRs reportedly recognized epitopes outside regions mutated in the B.1.351 and B.1.1.7 variants. The whole spike protein was spanned by vaccine-associated CD4 TCRs, and dominant responses were seen in regions 160-218 and 743-854.

Reading the germline V gene gives CDR1 SGHTA and CDR2 FQGTGA. V and J lose 5 bases and 0 bases, and a span of 16 bases separates them. The CDR3 numbers 16 residues from cysteine through phenylalanine. The entry retains the CDR3 DNA only, 48 bases that are in frame from base 1. The CDR3 regions of human TCRbeta chains were analyzed by immunosequencing. Per the source publication's procedure: TCRs in the repertoires were compared against a reference library of SARS-CoV-2-specific TCRs that had been generated with the MIRA antigen-specificity platform. Breadth was defined as the fraction of unique TCRs that were SARS-CoV-2-associated, and depth was defined as the fraction of total T cells that were SARS-CoV-2-associated. Using the MIRA data, each spike-specific TCR was mapped to the spike region that the TCR reacts to and placed in a CD4 or CD8 class. Log10-transformed breadth and depth values were compared by one-way ANOVA with Sidak's multiple comparisons tests. TCRdb carries this immuneACCESS record with in-frame sequences only. Its versions omit some clonotypes, under half of them owing to an unresolved V gene in the studies checked, with the rest unexplained. D and trimming come from the DNA, and the V and J calls and clone size come from that table. This sample has roughly 84,000 clones in its table, and 70% to 90% of those were observed once. About 1.6% of the sample is in the top ten clones.

What the time point label conveys for this sample: baseline before first vaccination. Vaccinee samples came from UK trials COV001 and COV002, including a single-blind randomized controlled phase 2/3 trial of AZD1222 (ChAdOx1 nCoV-19) in healthy adults. Trial participant PBMC samples were collected at day 0 and day 28 after the second dose for TCRbeta chain sequencing. The table lists this clone with a count of one. The antigen it binds to is not known. No quality values exist for individual bases; no much larger clone is one base distant. The chain employs TRBV7-3 and TRBJ2-5, with a weak D call of TRBD1 (6 bases match). The sequence came from an adult in good health. Sequencing used peripheral blood, obtained on day 0 of AZD1222 vaccination. This receptor carries the CDR3 CASSPLWTADQETQYF. The nucleotide sequence reads as follows: TGTGCCAGCAGCCCTTTATGGACAGCGGACCAAGAGACCCAGTACTTC.